The T cell receptor beta chain under discussion was sequenced for a study of blood T cell repertoires in COVID-19. Study as a whole: Specimens from acute and convalescent COVID-19 originated in the United States, Italy and Spain.

This table comes from immunoSEQ multiplex PCR, and its TCRdb copy is limited to in-frame clones, with some not included. This table holds roughly 100,000 clones, more than 80% found once. This CDR3 contains 16 residues. Germline V CDR1 and CDR2: SGHVS, FNYEAQ. Trimming left V 1 base short and J 0 bases short, with 11 bases between. The V gene is TRBV7-6, the J gene TRBJ2-3, with D possibly matching TRBD2 (7 bases). This TCR was sampled from a woman between 55 and 75 years old with acute or convalescent COVID-19. Material: peripheral blood. This chain's CDR3 is CASSLGTAGSTDTQYF. Written as DNA, the CDR3 is TGTGCCAGCAGCTTAGGGACAGCGGGAAGCACAGATACGCAGTATTTT.